This T cell receptor beta chain derives from a study of shared clonotypes between healthy human individuals (dated by TCRdb to 2018 to 2021). For the study in its entirety: Two women and three men aged 18 to 49 years were included in the cohort. To increase sequencing depth and limit assay-specific biases, TCR repertoire library preparation and sequencing were carried out by different laboratories using diverse techniques. Blood TCR repertoires of four to six healthy adults were deeply sequenced to estimate repertoire size and the extent of clonotype sharing between individuals. Leukapheresis yielded between about 0.9 and 9 billion PBMCs per donor. General findings and caveats noted by the study authors: Based on pairwise subsampling, the degree of clonotype sharing among donors was expected to be affected by sequencing depth. Only blood was sampled, and tissue TCR repertoires likely differ from those in blood. The small number of donors limited the genetic and exposure-history diversity represented.

The donors were healthy, HIV-negative adults who had no recently reported acute infections or vaccinations. Every donor was a Caucasian adult living in Nashville, Tennessee, USA. For unsorted samples, tens of millions of PBMCs were counted and genomic DNA was extracted with the QIAamp DNA Blood Mini kit. After blood collection by leukapheresis, PBMCs were isolated using Ficoll-Histopaque density gradient centrifugation and then cryopreserved in the vapor phase of liquid nitrogen. CDR1 and CDR2 are read off the germline V gene as SGHRS and YFSETQ. V has 0 bases trimmed and J has 1 base trimmed; junction bases matching no gene number 0. Inclusive of the bounding cysteine and phenylalanine, the CDR3 is 15 residues long. The entry retains the CDR3 DNA only, 45 bases that are in frame from base 1. For this clone: Its antigen is unknown. No per-base quality is available; no much larger clone lies one base away. Other DNA variants within this sample encode the same CDR3.

Using the deep immunoSEQ assay, TCR CDR3 regions were amplified from genomic DNA by multiplex PCR. For each cell subset, the extracted genomic DNA was distributed evenly across all wells of several immunoSEQ 96-well plates, and each plate served as one replicate. Each replicate PCR for unsorted PBMC received roughly 0.3 ug genomic DNA, equal to approximately 30,000 T cell genomes. Unsorted PBMC genomic DNA was sequenced across ten immunoSEQ deep assay plates. Purified libraries were measured with a Qubit 3.0 fluorometer, size-checked on a Bioanalyzer 2100, and measured again with the KAPA Library Quantification kit. Each immunoSEQ 96-well plate was sequenced on its own single-read 150-cycle Illumina NextSeq 550 flow cell. Per the source publication's procedure: The immunoSEQ output contained only junctional sequences without quality scores, so filtering could not match that applied to full-length reads. Sequences were annotated with PyIR, a Python wrapper for IgBLAST v1.9, using IMGT germline references to assign V/J genes and CDR3. Any read was removed if the V/J assignment was weak (E-value above 1e-6), the CDR3 was missing, or the read contained stop codons, out-of-frame junctions, or ambiguous translated residues. V3J clonotypes were defined as sequences sharing the same inferred V gene, J gene, and CDR3 amino acid sequence. Percentage overlap between repertoires was calculated by dividing the number of shared unique clonotypes by the size of the smaller repertoire. Three approaches were used to assess repertoire richness: RTK rarefaction, the Chao1 estimator, and Recon v2.1 estimates of unobserved clonotypes. The source is immuneACCESS, and TCRdb retained only in-frame sequences with V and J called. Part of the clones is not carried over; for the studies checked, unresolved V genes explain less than half of this, and the remainder is unexplained. The V and J calls and clone size come from that table; D and trimming were worked out from the DNA. This sample gives around 450,000 clones in total; more than 75% of them show up just once. Less than 15% of the sample belongs to the ten largest clones.

This sequence was found in a middle-aged woman in good health. Some clones in this sample may be carry-over from other donors' samples. Sequences were obtained from PBMCs. The sequence joins TRBV5-1 to TRBJ2-7; 11 middle bases align to TRBD2. Here the CDR3 is given as CASSLGTSGSYEQYF. At the DNA level, the sequence is TGCGCCAGCAGCTTGGGGACTAGCGGGTCCTACGAGCAGTACTTC.